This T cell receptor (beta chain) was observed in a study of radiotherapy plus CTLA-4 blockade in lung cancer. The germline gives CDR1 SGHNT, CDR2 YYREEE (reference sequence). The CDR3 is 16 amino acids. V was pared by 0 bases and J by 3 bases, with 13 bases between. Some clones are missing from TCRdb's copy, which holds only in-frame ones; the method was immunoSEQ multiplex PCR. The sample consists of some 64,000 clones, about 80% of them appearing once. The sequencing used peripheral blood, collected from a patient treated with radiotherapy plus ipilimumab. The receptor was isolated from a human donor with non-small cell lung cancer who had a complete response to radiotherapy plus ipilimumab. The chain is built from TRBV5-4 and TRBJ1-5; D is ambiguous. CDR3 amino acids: CASSLGGRTNNQPQHF. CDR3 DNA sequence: TGTGCCAGCAGCTTGGGCGGACGCACGAACAATCAGCCCCAGCATTTT.